This TCR beta chain was recovered during a study of cytomegalovirus exposure and HLA in healthy donors. Study-wide context: In an early release, HLA-typed donors contributed approximately 80 million unique TCR sequences.

Trimming left V 4 bases short and J 7 bases short, with 19 bases between. CDR1 is SQVTM, CDR2 ANQGSEA, per germline. CDR3 length: 15 amino acids. PCR amplification relied on 60 Vbeta primers (plus 13 Jbeta primers). Clones were read by immunoSEQ multiplex PCR, and TCRdb kept only the in-frame ones, dropping some. The sample totals roughly 36,000 clones. The chain has TRBV29-1 and TRBJ2-2; D gene unclear. The sequencing input was PBMCs. This clonotype was sampled from a woman aged 30 to 39 in good health and CMV-seropositive. CDR3 loop: CSVGVGERPGGELFF. The DNA of the CDR3 is TGCAGCGTTGGGGTGGGCGAGAGACCAGGCGGGGAGCTGTTTTTT.